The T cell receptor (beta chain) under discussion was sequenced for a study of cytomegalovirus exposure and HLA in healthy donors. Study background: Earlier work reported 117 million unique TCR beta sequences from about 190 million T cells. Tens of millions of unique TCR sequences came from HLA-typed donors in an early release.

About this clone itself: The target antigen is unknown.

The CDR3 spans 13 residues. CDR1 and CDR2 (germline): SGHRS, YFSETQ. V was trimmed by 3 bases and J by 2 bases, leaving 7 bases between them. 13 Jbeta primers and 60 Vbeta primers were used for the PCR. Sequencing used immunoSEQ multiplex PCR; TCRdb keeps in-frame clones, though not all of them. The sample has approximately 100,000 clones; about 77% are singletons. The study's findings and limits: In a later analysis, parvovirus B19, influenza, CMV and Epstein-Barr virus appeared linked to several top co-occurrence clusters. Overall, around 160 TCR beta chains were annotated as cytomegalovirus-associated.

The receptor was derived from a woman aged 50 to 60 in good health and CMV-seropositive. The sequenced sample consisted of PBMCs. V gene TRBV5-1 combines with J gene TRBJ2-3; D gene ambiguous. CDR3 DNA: TGCGCCAGCAGCTCCGGTGCCACAGATACGCAGTATTTT. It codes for CASSSGATDTQYF.